The entry below describes one T cell receptor beta chain. As yet, its antigen is unknown. MiXCR, applied by TCRdb to the reads, yields one record per CDR3 protein. This sample has some 270,000 distinct CDR3 sequences, with around 20% found just once. This specimen belongs to a study of T cell repertoires in cytomegalovirus infection. Study context: Public TCR beta signature analysis indicated the presence of both CMV infection and matching HLA type. The study, taken as a whole, reports: HLA-C-restricted TCR beta clonotypes specific for CMV led the ex vivo response. Cumulated frequencies of public TCR beta families served to identify carriers of CMV plus the relevant HLA.

The ends lost 10 bases at V and 0 bases at J; junction bases unmatched: 13. Germline values: CDR1 LNHDA, CDR2 SQIVND (reference sequence). This CDR3 spans 17 amino acids. This sequence originates from a human donor in good health (CMV status not recorded). Some clones in this sample may be carry-over from other donors' samples. V gene TRBV19 combines with J gene TRBJ1-3, with TRBD1 identical over 9 bases. Specimen: cultured PBMCs, collected from culture after CMV antigen stimulation. The CDR3 DNA reads TGTGCCACGCACAGGGGGCGGGAAGCCTCCTCTGGAAACACCATATATTTT. Its protein product is CATHRGREASSGNTIYF.